These 4 T cell receptor beta chains originate from one sample sequenced in a study of blood T cells in healthy people across ages. The use of a sample-barcoded 5' primer and a J-beta primer mix characterized a second PCR of roughly 6 to 11 cycles. A single record per CDR3 protein comes from TCRdb applying MiXCR to the 5' RACE reads. The sample shows roughly 1.9 million distinct CDR3 sequences, about two fifths of them seen only once. Sequencing was performed on blood. Receptors were obtained from a human donor in good health.

This clonotype was observed a single time. V gene TRBV28 combines with J gene TRBJ2-5, with 7 bases that match TRBD1. V was pared by 6 bases and J by 6 bases, with 10 bases of the junction left unmatched. CDR1 is MDHEN and CDR2 is SYDVKM in the germline V gene. This CDR3 region has 14 residues. CDR3 sequence reads: CASRQGRGLKTQYF. CDR3 bases: TGTGCCAGCAGGCAGGGAAGGGGGCTGAAGACCCAGTACTTC.

Comment on this clonotype: At one of its ends the junction is not consistent with the germline gene, which may arise from a read error. V is TRBV3-1 and J is TRBJ2-7, with 9 bases lining up with TRBD2. Per germline, CDR1 LGHDT and CDR2 YNNKEL (reference sequence). The CDR3 contains 15 residues. CDR3 DNA sequence: TGTGCCAGCAGACGCTCCGGGACTAGCTCCCACGAGCAGTACTTC. Protein sequence: CASRRSGTSSHEQYF.

This clonotype was picked up a small number of times. The genes are TRBV20-1 and TRBJ1-2; D is uncertain. Germline V gene data show CDR1 as DFQATT and CDR2 as SNEGSKA (reference sequence). V lost 1 base and J lost 2, with 14 bases in between. This CDR3 spans 15 amino acids. CDR3: CSARGSSRTNYGYTF. The CDR3 coding sequence is TGCAGTGCTAGAGGGTCAAGTCGAACCAACTATGGCTACACCTTC.

The chain combines TRBV12-3 or TRBV12-4 with TRBJ2-5; possibly TRBD1 or TRBD2 for D (5 bases each). V lost 3 bases and J lost 5, with 25 bases in between. This CDR3 is 18 amino acids long. CDR3 DNA sequence: TGTGCCAGCAGTTTTGGGAGCCCCAGCCGAATCGAGGGGGAGACCCAGTACTTC. Its protein product is CASSFGSPSRIEGETQYF.